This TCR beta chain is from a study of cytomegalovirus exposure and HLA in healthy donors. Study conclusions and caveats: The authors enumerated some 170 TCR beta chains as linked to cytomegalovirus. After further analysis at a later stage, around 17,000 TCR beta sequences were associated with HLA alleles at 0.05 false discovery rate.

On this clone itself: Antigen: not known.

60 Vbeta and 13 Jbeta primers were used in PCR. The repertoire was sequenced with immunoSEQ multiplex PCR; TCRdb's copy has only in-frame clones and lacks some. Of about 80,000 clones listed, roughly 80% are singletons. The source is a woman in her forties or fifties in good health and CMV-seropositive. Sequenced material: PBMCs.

CDR3 residues: CAISGTGGLYEQYF. CDR3 sequence (DNA): TGTGCCATCAGTGGGACAGGCGGCCTCTACGAGCAGTACTTC. J is TRBJ2-7 and V is TRBV10-3; TRBD1 agrees at 7 bases. The germline gives CDR1 ENHRY, CDR2 SYGVKD. After removal of 4 bases from V and 3 bases from J, the junction contained 6 bases not matched to a gene. The length of the CDR3 is 14 residues.